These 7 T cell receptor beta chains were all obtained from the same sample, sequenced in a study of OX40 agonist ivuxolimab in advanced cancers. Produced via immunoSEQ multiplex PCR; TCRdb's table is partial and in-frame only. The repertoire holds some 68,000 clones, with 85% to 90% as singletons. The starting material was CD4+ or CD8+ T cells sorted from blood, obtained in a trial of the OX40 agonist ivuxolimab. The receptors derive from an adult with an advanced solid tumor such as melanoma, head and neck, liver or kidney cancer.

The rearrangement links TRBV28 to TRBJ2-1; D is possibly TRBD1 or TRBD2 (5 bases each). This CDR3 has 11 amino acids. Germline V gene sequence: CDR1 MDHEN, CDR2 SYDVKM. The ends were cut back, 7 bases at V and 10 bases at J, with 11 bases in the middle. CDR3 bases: TGTGCCAGCAAAAGGGGACGCGAGCAGTTCTTC. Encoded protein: CASKRGREQFF.

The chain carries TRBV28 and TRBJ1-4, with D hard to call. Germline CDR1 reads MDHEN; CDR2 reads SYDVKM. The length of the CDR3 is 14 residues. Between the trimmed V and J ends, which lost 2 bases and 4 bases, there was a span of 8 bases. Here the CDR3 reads CASSLVQLNEKLFF. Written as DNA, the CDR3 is TGTGCCAGCAGTTTAGTCCAGCTTAATGAAAAACTGTTTTTT.

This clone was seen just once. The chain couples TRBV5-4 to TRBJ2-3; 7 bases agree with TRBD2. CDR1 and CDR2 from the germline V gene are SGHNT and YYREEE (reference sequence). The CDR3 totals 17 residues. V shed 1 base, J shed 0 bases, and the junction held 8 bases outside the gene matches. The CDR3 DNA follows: TGTGCCAGCAGCTTGTCCCTGACTAGCTTTAGCACAGATACGCAGTATTTT. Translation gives CASSLSLTSFSTDTQYF.

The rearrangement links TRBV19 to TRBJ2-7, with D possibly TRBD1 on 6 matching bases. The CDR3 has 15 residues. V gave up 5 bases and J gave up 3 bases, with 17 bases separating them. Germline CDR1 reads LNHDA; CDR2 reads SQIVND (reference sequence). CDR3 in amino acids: CASSSRADSFYEQYF. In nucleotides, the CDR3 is TGTGCCAGTAGTTCCCGAGCGGACAGTTTCTACGAGCAGTACTTC.

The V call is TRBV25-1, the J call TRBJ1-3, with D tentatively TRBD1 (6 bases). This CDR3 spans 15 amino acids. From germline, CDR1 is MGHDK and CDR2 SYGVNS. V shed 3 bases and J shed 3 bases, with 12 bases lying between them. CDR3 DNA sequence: TGTGCCAGCAGTGATTACAGGGACGGTGGAAACACCATATATTTT. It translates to CASSDYRDGGNTIYF.

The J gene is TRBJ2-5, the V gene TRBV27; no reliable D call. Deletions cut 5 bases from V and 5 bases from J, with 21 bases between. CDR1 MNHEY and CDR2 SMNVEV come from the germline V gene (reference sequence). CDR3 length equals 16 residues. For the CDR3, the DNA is TGTGCCAGCAGTCCCTCCCAGGTCCGGGTATGGGAGACCCAGTACTTC. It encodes CASSPSQVRVWETQYF.

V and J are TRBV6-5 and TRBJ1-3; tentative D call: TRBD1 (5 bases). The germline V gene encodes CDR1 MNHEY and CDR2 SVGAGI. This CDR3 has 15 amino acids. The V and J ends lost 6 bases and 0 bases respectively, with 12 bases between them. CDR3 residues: CASRETASSGNTIYF. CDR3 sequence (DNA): TGTGCCAGCAGGGAGACAGCTAGCTCTGGAAACACCATATATTTT.